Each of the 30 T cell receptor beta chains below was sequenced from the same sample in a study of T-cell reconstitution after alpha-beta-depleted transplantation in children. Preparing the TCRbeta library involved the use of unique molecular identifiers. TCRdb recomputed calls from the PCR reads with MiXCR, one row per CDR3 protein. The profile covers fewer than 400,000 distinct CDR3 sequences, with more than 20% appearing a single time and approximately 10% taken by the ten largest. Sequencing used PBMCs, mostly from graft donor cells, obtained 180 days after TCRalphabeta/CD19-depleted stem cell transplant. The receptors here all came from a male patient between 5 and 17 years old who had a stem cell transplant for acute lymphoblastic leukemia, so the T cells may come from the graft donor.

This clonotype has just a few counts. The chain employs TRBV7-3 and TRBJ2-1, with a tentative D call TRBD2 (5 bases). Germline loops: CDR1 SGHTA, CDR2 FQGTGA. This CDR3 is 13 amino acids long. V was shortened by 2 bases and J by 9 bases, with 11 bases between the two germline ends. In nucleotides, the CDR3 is TGTGCCAGCAGCTTACCTAGCTCCCGTGAGCAGTTCTTC. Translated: CASSLPSSREQFF.

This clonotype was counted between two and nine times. The CDR3 reads CSAHRVGDTQYF. The CDR3 DNA reads TGCAGTGCTCATCGGGTGGGGGATACGCAGTATTTT. V is TRBV20-1 and J is TRBJ2-3; D gene unclear. Germline CDR1 DFQATT, CDR2 SNEGSKA (reference sequence). This CDR3 contains 12 residues. V was pared by 5 bases and J by 6 bases, with 12 bases between.

The CDR3 loop is CASSRTEEQYF. The CDR3 DNA reads as TGTGCCAGCAGCCGAACTGAGGAGCAGTACTTC. The gene calls are TRBV25-1 and TRBJ2-7; D remains unclear. The CDR3 totals 11 residues. Germline lookup yields CDR1 MGHDK and CDR2 SYGVNS. V gave up 6 bases and J gave up 7 bases, with 10 bases separating them.

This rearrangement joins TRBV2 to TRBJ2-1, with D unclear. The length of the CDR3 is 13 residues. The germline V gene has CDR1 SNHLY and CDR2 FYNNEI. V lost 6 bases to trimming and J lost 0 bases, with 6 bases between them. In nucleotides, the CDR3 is TGTGCCAGCAGGGCCAGCTCCTACAATGAGCAGTTCTTC. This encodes CASRASSYNEQFF.

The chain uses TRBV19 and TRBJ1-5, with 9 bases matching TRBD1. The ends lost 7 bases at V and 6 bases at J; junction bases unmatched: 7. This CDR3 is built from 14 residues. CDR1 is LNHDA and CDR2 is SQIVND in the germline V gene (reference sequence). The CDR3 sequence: CASIHRTGVQPQHF. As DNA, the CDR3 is TGTGCCAGTATCCACCGGACAGGGGTTCAGCCCCAGCATTTT.

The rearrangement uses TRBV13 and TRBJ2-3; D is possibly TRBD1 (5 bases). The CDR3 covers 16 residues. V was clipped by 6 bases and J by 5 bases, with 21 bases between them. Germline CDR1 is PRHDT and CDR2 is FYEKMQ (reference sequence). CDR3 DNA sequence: TGTGCCAGCAGACCGACAGCGAAACGCCCTGGAGATACGCAGTATTTT. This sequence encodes CASRPTAKRPGDTQYF. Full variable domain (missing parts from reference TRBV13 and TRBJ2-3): AAGVIQSPRHLIKEKRETATLKCYPIPRHDTVYWYQQGPGQDPQFLISFYEKMQSDKGSIPDRFSAQQFSDYHSELNMSSLELGDSALYFCASRPTAKRPGDTQYFGPGTRLTVL.

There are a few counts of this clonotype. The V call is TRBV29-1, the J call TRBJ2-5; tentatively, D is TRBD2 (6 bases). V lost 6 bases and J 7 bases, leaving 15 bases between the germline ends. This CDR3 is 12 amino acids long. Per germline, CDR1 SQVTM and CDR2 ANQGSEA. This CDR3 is CSVETGTVTQYF. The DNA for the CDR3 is TGCAGCGTGGAAACCGGGACTGTGACCCAGTACTTC.

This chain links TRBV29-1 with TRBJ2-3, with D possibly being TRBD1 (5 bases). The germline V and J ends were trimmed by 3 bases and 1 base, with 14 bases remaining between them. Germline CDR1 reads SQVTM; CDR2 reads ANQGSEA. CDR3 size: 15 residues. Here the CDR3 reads CSVDRQTPRTDTQYF. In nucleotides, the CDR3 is TGCAGCGTTGACCGACAGACTCCGCGCACAGATACGCAGTATTTT.

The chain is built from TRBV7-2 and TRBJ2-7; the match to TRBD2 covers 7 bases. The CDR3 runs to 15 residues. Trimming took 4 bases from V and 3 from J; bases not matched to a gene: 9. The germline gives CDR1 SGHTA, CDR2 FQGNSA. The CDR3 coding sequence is TGTGCCAGCAGCTCTTCGGGAGGTCGGGACTACGAGCAGTACTTC. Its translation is CASSSSGGRDYEQYF.

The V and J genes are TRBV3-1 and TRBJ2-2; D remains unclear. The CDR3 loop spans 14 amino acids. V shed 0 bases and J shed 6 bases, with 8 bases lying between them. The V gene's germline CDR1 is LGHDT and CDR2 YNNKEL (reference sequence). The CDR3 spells CASSQEVQPGELFF. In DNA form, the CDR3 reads TGTGCCAGCAGCCAAGAAGTACAACCCGGGGAGCTGTTTTTT.

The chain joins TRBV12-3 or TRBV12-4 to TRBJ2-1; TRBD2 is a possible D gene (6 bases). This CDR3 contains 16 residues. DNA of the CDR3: TGTGCGAGAGGGGCTCGAGCGGGCCGTGTTTACAATGAGCAGTTCTTC. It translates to CARGARAGRVYNEQFF.

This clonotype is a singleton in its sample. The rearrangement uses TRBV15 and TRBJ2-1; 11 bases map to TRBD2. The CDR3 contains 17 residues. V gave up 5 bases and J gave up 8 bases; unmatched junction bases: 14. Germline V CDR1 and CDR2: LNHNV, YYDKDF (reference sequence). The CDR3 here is CATSPGAGVAGGYEQFF. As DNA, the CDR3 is TGTGCCACCAGCCCCGGGGCGGGCGTAGCGGGAGGGTATGAGCAGTTCTTC.

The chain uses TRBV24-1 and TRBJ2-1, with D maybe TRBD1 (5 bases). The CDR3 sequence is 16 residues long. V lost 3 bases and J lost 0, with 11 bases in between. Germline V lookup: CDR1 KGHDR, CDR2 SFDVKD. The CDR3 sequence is CATSDQGVSSYNEQFF. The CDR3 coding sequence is TGTGCCACCAGTGATCAAGGGGTCAGCTCCTACAATGAGCAGTTCTTC.

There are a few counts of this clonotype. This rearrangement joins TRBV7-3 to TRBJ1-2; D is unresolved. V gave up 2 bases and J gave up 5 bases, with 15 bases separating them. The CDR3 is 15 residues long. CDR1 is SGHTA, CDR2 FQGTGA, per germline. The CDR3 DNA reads TGTGCCAGCAGCTTAGGTTCACAGCTTTCTTATGGCTACACCTTC. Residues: CASSLGSQLSYGYTF.

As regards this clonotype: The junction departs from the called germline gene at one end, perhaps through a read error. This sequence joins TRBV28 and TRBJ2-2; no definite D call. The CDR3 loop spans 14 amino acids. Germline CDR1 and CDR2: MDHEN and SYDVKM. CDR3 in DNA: TGTGTCAGCAGTTTATCTTTGTACACCGGGGAGCTGTTTTTT. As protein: CVSSLSLYTGELFF. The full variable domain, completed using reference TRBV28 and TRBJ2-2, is DVKVTQSSRYLVKRTGEKVFLECVQDMDHENMFWYRQDPGLGLRLIYFSYDVKMKEKGDIPEGYSVSREKKERFSLILESASTNQTSMYLCVSSLSLYTGELFFGEGSRLTVL.

DNA of the CDR3: TGCAGTGCTAGAAGTGGGGCAAACAATGAGCAGTTCTTC. Translation: CSARSGANNEQFF. V gene TRBV20-1 combines with J gene TRBJ2-1; weak D call: TRBD1 (5 bases). The CDR3 covers 13 residues. The germline V and J ends were trimmed by 2 bases and 5 bases, with 10 bases remaining between them. Germline CDR1 and CDR2: DFQATT and SNEGSKA (reference sequence).

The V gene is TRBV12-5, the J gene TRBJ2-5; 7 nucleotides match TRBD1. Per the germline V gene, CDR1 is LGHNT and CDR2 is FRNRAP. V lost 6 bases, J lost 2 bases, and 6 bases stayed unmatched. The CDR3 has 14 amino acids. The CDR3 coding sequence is TGTGCTAGTGGACGGGACAGCTTACAAGAGACCCAGTACTTC. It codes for CASGRDSLQETQYF.

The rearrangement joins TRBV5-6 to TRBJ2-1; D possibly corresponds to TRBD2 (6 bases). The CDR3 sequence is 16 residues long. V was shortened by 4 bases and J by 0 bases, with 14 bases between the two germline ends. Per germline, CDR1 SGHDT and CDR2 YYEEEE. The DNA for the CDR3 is TGTGCCAGCAGCCGGGACTCACTCGGCTCCTACAATGAGCAGTTCTTC. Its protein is CASSRDSLGSYNEQFF. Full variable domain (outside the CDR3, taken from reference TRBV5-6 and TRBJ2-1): DAGVTQSPTHLIKTRGQQVTLRCSPKSGHDTVSWYQQALGQGPQFIFQYYEEEERQRGNFPDRFSGHQFPNYSSELNVNALLLGDSALYLCASSRDSLGSYNEQFFGPGTRLTVL.

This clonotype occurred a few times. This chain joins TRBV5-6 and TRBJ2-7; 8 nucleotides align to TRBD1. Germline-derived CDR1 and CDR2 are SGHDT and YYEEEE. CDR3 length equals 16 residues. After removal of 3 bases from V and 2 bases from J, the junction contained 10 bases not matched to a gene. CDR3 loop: CASSYRGYRGAYEQYF. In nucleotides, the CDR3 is TGTGCCAGCAGCTACCGGGGGTACAGGGGGGCCTACGAGCAGTACTTC.

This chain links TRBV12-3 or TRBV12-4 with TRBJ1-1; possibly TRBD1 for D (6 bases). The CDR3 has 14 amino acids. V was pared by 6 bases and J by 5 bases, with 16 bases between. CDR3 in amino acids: CASSKGGFGTEAFF. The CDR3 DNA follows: TGTGCCAGCAGCAAGGGGGGGTTTGGAACTGAAGCTTTCTTT.

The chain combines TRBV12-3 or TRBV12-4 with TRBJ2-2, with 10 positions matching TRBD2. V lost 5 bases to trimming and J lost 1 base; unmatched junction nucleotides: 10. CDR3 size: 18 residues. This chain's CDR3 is CASSPQGLADLNTGELFF. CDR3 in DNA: TGTGCCAGCAGTCCCCAAGGACTAGCGGACCTGAACACCGGGGAGCTGTTTTTT.

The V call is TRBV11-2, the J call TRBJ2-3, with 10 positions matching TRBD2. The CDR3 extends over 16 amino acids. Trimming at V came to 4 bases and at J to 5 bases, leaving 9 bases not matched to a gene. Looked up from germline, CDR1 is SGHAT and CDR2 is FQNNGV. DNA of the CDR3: TGTGCCAGCAGCTCCGCTAGCGGGAGAAGAGAAGATACGCAGTATTTT. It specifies CASSSASGRREDTQYF.

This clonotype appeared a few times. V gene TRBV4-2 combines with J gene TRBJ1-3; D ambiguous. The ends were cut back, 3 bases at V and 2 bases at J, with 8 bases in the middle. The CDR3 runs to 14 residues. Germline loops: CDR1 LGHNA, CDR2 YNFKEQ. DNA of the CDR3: TGTGCCAGCAGCCAGACCCCAGCTGGAAACACCATATATTTT. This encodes CASSQTPAGNTIYF.

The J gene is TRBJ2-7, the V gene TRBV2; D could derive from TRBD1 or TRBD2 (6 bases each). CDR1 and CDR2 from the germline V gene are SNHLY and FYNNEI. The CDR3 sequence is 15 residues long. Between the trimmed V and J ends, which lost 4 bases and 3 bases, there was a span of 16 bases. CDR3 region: CASSAPDRTNYEQYF. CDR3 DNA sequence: TGTGCCAGCAGTGCCCCTGACAGGACTAACTACGAGCAGTACTTC.

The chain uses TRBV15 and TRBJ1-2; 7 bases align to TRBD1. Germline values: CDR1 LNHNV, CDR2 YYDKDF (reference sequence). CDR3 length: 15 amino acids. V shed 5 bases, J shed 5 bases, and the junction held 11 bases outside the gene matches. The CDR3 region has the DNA TGTGCCACCAGCCCCGAATTGGACAGGCTTTATGGCTACACCTTC. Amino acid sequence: CATSPELDRLYGYTF.

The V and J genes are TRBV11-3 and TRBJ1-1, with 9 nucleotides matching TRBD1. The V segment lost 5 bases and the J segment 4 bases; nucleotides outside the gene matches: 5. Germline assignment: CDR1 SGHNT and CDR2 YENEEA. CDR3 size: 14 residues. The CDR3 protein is CASSKQGAGTEAFF. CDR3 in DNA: TGTGCCAGCAGCAAACAGGGGGCGGGCACTGAAGCTTTCTTT.

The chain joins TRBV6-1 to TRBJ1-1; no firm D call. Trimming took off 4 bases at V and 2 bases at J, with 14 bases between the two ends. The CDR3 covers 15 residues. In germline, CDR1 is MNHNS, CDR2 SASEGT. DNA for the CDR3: TGTGCCAGCAGTGGCCCCAGCCGGGCCAACACTGAAGCTTTCTTT. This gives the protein CASSGPSRANTEAFF.

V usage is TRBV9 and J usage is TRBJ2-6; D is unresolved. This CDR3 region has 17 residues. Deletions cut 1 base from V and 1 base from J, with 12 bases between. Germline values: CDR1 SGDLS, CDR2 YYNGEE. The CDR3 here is CASSVTGNPSGANVLTF. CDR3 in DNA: TGTGCCAGCAGCGTAACTGGAAACCCTTCTGGGGCCAACGTCCTGACTTTC.

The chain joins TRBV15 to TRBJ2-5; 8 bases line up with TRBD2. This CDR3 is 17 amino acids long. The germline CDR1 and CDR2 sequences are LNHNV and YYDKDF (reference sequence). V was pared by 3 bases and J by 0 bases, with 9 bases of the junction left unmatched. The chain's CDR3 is CATSSLALAAYQETQYF. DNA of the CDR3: TGTGCCACCAGCAGTTTAGCACTAGCGGCCTACCAAGAGACCCAGTACTTC.

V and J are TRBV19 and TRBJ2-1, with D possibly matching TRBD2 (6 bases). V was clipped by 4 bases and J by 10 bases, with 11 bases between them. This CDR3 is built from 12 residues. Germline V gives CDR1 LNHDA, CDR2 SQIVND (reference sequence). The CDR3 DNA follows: TGTGCCAGTAGTACCCGGGAGCCAGAGCAGTTCTTC. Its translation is CASSTREPEQFF.